This T cell receptor beta chain was captured by sequencing in a study of cytomegalovirus exposure and HLA in healthy donors (dated by TCRdb to about 2017). Notes on the research overall: According to an earlier analysis of a few hundred of the donors, roughly 180 million T cells yielded 117 million unique TCR beta sequences and about 300 Gb of sequence data. Roughly 300 gigabases of sequencing data and around 80 million unique TCR sequences made up an early release that covered 500 to 700 HLA-typed donors. Among the approximately 430 genotyped donors, around 79% belonged to the genetic ancestry cluster associated with self-reported Caucasian donors. The aim of the study was to test whether cataloging public T cell receptors could identify signatures of past pathogen exposure. The study used immunosequencing to profile the T cell repertoires of approximately 640 subjects and linked those repertoires to cytomegalovirus serostatus. Along with the roughly 700-subject first cohort, a separate validation cohort of over a hundred different subjects was used. To predict cytomegalovirus infection status, the study combined high-throughput TCR immunosequencing, statistical association of individual TCRs with disease status, and machine learning. To study patterns of TCR occurrence, a later analysis re-analyzed previously published TCR beta repertoires from 650 to 750 donors and added high-resolution HLA genotyping. In the later analysis, no new phenotypic data were used to find candidate immune exposures; instead, reliance was placed on TCR beta sequences and their occurrence across donors. An earlier analysis of approximately 580 of the donors used high-throughput TCR beta sequencing to judge whether each TCR beta V gene segment behaved as functional or pseudogenic. Alongside the repertoire data, information on donor age, sex, ethnicity and CMV serostatus was compiled. Genome-wide SNP genotypes for about 55% of the roughly 670 donors were used in a later genetic analysis, which treated that subset as a discovery cohort. Every repertoire in the discovery cohort had been generated on one and the same sequencing platform. HLA typing covered class I and class II loci at four-digit resolution. Typing coverage differed by locus: A, B, C, DRB1 and DQB1 were typed in roughly 620-640 donors, DQA1 in roughly 510, DPA1 in approximately 610, and DPB1 in 472. A handful of DR-DQ haplotypes were handled as single units for association and clustering because linkage in the cohort was strong. On average, approximately 250,000 unique TCR beta nucleotide sequences were sequenced per donor among 300 to 500 genotyped donors of the cohort, with around 19% of those sequences being non-productive.

The method was the immunoSEQ multiplex PCR assay. For the multiplex PCR, a mixture combining 60 forward primers for TCR Vbeta segments and 13 reverse primers for TCR Jbeta segments was used. A multiplex PCR assay on genomic DNA amplified the CDR3 region of rearranged TCR beta genes. The Illumina HiSeq System was used to sequence the amplified TCR beta libraries as 87-base-pair reads. The paper's processing steps were these. A later analysis counted 65 million to 90 million unique TCR beta chains across the 666 repertoires, and around 9.9 million of these chains were shared by at least two donors. To remove PCR and sequencing errors, raw reads were error-corrected and collapsed into unique sequences using a nearest-neighbor algorithm that merged closely related sequences. To assign V, D and J gene segments, CDR3 sequences were aligned to IMGT reference sequences. Each retained sequence needed at least a six-nucleotide match to both a V gene segment and a J gene segment. Rearrangements were called productive when the CDR3 lacked stop codons and stayed in frame with V and J; all others were non-productive. CDR3 was defined according to IMGT convention as the region running from the second conserved V-encoded cysteine to the conserved J-encoded phenylalanine. The earlier analysis of fewer than 750 of the donors excluded sequences that lacked an unambiguous match to a single V gene segment. In an earlier analysis of several hundred of the donors, a V segment was called functional when productive rearrangements were above 56.7%, and segregating when the standard deviation between donors exceeded 5%. To diagnose cytomegalovirus status from the catalog of TCR beta chain sequences, a statistical classification framework was built. A later analysis assigned V and J genes by comparing TCR nucleotide sequences with IMGT/GENE-DB human TR gene sequences. In a later analysis, CDR3 sequences and most-parsimonious VDJ recombination scenarios were assigned using the TCRdist pipeline. A later analysis defined each TCR beta chain by its CDR3 amino acid sequence plus V-gene family, and excluded reads lacking a unique V-gene family. In a later analysis, approximately 590 highly shared, low-generation-probability nucleotide sequences were removed to address suspected cross-contamination and a sequencing artifact. A later analysis calculated a clonal expansion index for each public chain from normalized within-repertoire ranks of inferred template counts. A later analysis computed generation probabilities with a VDJ recombination model fitted to out-of-frame rearrangements, and checked the results against IGoR. In a later analysis, TCR-TCR, TCR-HLA and TCR-CMV co-occurrence was scored with hypergeometric tests, and a repertoire-size bias correction was applied to TCR pairs. A later analysis estimated false discovery rates by permuting HLA or CMV assignments 20 times. In a later analysis, co-occurring TCRs were grouped with DBSCAN, and TCRdist sequence similarity was added when clustering was performed within HLA-allele-positive subsets. For co-occurrence clustering, repertoires with fewer than 30,000 or more than 120,000 public chains were excluded, along with roughly 5 repertoires with anomalous nucleotide sharing. Drawn from immuneACCESS, this table holds only the in-frame rearrangements with V and J called that TCRdb kept. Clones are partly lost; checked studies trace under half to an unresolved V gene and leave the rest unexplained. D and trimming were read from the DNA, whereas the V and J calls and clone size are those reported in that table. The sample table records 150,000 to 200,000 clones; roughly 79% of these occur just once. In total, the top ten clones hold just under 1% of the sample.

The cohort consisted of 600 to 700 healthy bone marrow donors. Cohort members were all nominally healthy when sampled, although unrecorded immune exposures were likely present. The donor was CMV seropositive and was included in the group of 250 to 350 seropositive cohort members. A peripheral blood sample was provided by each donor, and peripheral blood mononuclear cells were used for TCR beta sequencing. The Qiagen DNeasy Blood Extraction Kit was used to extract genomic DNA from the blood cell samples. In the case of this clone: The antigen it recognizes is unknown. Base qualities are not provided; no much larger clone lies one nucleotide away.

Points the paper makes about the study in general: In a later analysis, several top co-occurrence clusters were reported to appear linked to parvovirus B19, influenza, CMV and Epstein-Barr virus. A later genetic analysis reported fewer N-insertions in productive TCRs among donors in an Asian-associated ancestry cluster than the roughly 650-donor mean. According to a later analysis, most CMV-associated TCR beta chains appeared to be HLA-restricted, and the HLA associations seemed to be driven largely by CMV exposure. The only immune exposure information available for the cohort was CMV serostatus. A later genetic analysis associated a missense DCLRE1C variant with V-gene and J-gene trimming of TCR beta chains, and an independent cohort replicated the association. A further reported finding was that TCR beta sequences accurately predicted the HLA-A and HLA-B alleles for most subjects in the first cohort. According to the authors, the approach could potentially be generalized to other disease states and immunological phenotypes. Across donors, most TCR sequences were observed very rarely, whereas some public TCRs were present in many individuals. In an earlier analysis of about 550 of the donors, most TCR beta V segments were observed in productive rearrangements about 87% or about 30% of the time, broadly matching IMGT annotations. This cohort had only TCR beta chains sequenced, and the lack of alpha or paired-chain data limited which features could be detected. The 87-base-pair reads could not distinguish some IMGT-functional V segments, including TRBV6-2 and TRBV6-3, so those segments were excluded. A total of some 180 TCR beta chains were listed by the study as associated with cytomegalovirus. Roughly uniform sequencing depth across donors was assumed in presence/absence analyses, although this assumption may not hold. Correlated functional status among segregating V segments might be attributable to linkage disequilibrium, but an unknown experimental factor could not be ruled out. Because some donors lacked HLA typing at each locus, the association tests relied only on the typed subset. In both the original and validation cohorts, the classifier was reported to diagnose cytomegalovirus status with high specificity and sensitivity. Because counts were too low, seventeen rarely observed V segments, including chromosome 9 orphons, were left out of the earlier analysis of about 500 of the donors. Three of the identified cytomegalovirus-associated TCR beta chains were confirmed in vitro to be specific for cytomegalovirus antigens. Assigning TCR associations to individual alleles was difficult when HLA alleles, especially DR and DQ, strongly co-occurred. In a later analysis, TCR association rates were found to vary across HLA loci, with the most associated TCRs seen for DRB1 alleles and the fewest for HLA-C alleles. In a later analysis, HLA-associated TCR beta chains were found to be more clonally expanded and to have lower generation probabilities than equally common non-associated chains. A cluster of highly shared sequence variants was judged likely to represent a technical artifact of the sequencing pipeline. A later analysis associated 16,951 TCR beta sequences with specific HLA alleles at a false discovery rate of 0.05.

The CDR3 starts with the cysteine, ends with the phenylalanine, and has 15 residues. CDR3 DNA only is kept here, 45 bases in frame from base 1. CDR1 and CDR2, looked up from the germline V gene, are MNHNS and SASEGT. V and J lose 2 bases and 1 base, and a span of 8 bases separates them. Recombination connected TRBV6-1 to TRBJ1-4, with the identity of the D gene unclear. This receptor was taken from a woman in her forties or fifties in good health and CMV-seropositive. Source material: PBMCs. For the CDR3, the sequence is CASSEQRKTNEKLFF. The nucleotide sequence is given as TGTGCCAGCAGTGAACAGCGAAAAACTAATGAAAAACTGTTTTTT.